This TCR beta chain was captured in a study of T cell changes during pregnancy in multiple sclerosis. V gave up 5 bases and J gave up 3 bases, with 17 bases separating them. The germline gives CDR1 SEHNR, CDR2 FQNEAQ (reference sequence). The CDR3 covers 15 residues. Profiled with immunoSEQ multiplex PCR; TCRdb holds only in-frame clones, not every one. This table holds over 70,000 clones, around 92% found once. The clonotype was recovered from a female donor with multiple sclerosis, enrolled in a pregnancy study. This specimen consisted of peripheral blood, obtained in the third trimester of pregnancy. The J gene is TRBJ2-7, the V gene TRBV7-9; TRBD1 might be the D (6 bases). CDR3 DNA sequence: TGTGCCAGCAGCCATTTCCGGGACAAAAACTACGAGCAGTACTTC. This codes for CASSHFRDKNYEQYF.